This note documents a single T cell receptor beta chain sequence. This sample stems from a study of T cell changes during pregnancy in multiple sclerosis. This CDR3 comprises 15 residues. Trimming cost V 3 bases and J 3 bases; bases outside gene matches: 6. Germline CDR1 WSHSY, CDR2 SAAADI. Sequenced by immunoSEQ multiplex PCR; TCRdb stores in-frame clones only, minus some. Found here are some 70,000 clones, about nine tenths of them singletons; the top ten hold around 1.4%. The receptor was isolated from a female donor with multiple sclerosis, enrolled in a pregnancy study. The chain combines TRBV10-2 with TRBJ2-7; 9 bases line up with TRBD1. Specimen: peripheral blood, collected in the third trimester of pregnancy. In nucleotides, the CDR3 is TGCGCCAGCAGTGACCCGGGACAGGGTTTCTACGAGCAGTACTTC. Translated: CASSDPGQGFYEQYF.